This T cell receptor (beta chain) comes out of a study of identical twins. Study outcomes and limitations: Invariant populations such as MAIT and iNKT cells could partly muddle zero-insertion analyses.

TCRdb redid the calling of the 5' RACE reads with MiXCR, one entry per CDR3 protein. The data contain approximately 500,000 distinct CDR3 sequences, 20% to 25% of them singletons. Only a few counts were recorded for this clonotype. Its cognate antigen is unknown. The germline V gene encodes CDR1 KGHDR and CDR2 SFDVKD. This CDR3 region has 13 residues. Between the trimmed V and J ends, which lost 5 bases and 6 bases, there was a span of 9 bases. The data also belong to a second study, concerning T cells expressing NK-cell markers. That source notes: Roughly 6 of the donors carried dominant NKG2C+ clonotypes that took up roughly 1.0-8% of their CD8+ T cells. The CD3+CD56-NKG2C+ fraction was also led by these clonotypes in several donors.

The TCR was taken from a woman aged 18-30 years in good health. The rearrangement uses TRBV24-1 and TRBJ2-2, with D maybe TRBD1 (5 bases). Sequenced: CD4+ T cells sorted from blood. This CDR3 reads CATSVGAAGELFF. In DNA, the CDR3 is TGTGCCACCAGTGTAGGGGCGGCCGGGGAGCTGTTTTTT.